The 3 T cell receptor beta chains listed next were all sequenced from one sample in a study of beta chain features in type 1 diabetes. Notes on the study in general: In every one of the four CD4+ subsets, TCRB CDR3s were moderately but significantly shorter in Type 1 diabetes patients.

Expressed TCRB transcripts were sequenced, since all the RNA that had been isolated was reverse transcribed. The data were produced by immunoSEQ multiplex PCR, yet TCRdb's version contains in-frame clones alone and is incomplete. Among roughly 150,000 clones, approximately 8.8% were seen once, and the ten largest hold around 0.7%. Their antigens are not known. Sequenced input: central memory CD4+ T cells from blood. The origin of the receptors is a woman aged 25 to 39 with type 1 diabetes.

The chain couples TRBV29-1 to TRBJ2-3; TRBD1 is a possible D gene (5 bases). The V and J ends lost 3 bases and 1 base respectively, with 5 bases between them. CDR1 is SQVTM, CDR2 ANQGSEA, per germline. This CDR3 is 12 amino acids long. The CDR3 region is CSVDRGTDTQYF. CDR3 in DNA: TGCAGCGTTGACAGGGGCACAGATACGCAGTATTTT.

V usage is TRBV5-1 and J usage is TRBJ2-1; 12 bases are a match to TRBD1. Looked up from germline, CDR1 is SGHRS and CDR2 is YFSETQ. This CDR3 region has 15 residues. Losses at the gene ends were 5 bases for V and 6 bases for J; bases not matched to a gene: 6. DNA of the CDR3: TGCGCCAGCAGTTTCCGGGACAGGGGGCTCAATGAGCAGTTCTTC. Amino acid sequence: CASSFRDRGLNEQFF.

V usage is TRBV2 and J usage is TRBJ1-5; 8 bases align to TRBD1. The CDR3 runs 15 residues. Losses at the gene ends were 8 bases for V and 4 bases for J; bases not matched to a gene: 10. Germline values: CDR1 SNHLY, CDR2 FYNNEI. The CDR3 reads CASGRDRQGNQPQHF. CDR3 DNA sequence: TGTGCCAGCGGGAGGGACAGGCAGGGGAATCAGCCCCAGCATTTT.